Only a few counts were recorded for the clone carrying this T cell receptor delta chain. Its matching antigen is unknown. The CDR3 totals 18 residues. In germline, CDR1 is TSWWSYY, CDR2 QGS. The V gene end was trimmed by 3 bases and the J gene end by 0 bases; junction bases not matched to a gene: 10. The record originates from a study of human gamma delta and Vdelta1 T cells. Study outcomes and limitations: Reportedly, Delta One T cells were polyclonal and broadly targeted acute myeloid leukemia.

TCRdb reprocessed the PCR reads through CATT. The table includes some 13,000 delta-chain clones, less than 60% detected once. The V gene is TRDV1, the J gene TRDJ1; 10 nucleotides align to TRDD3. The sequencing input was Vdelta1 gamma-delta T cells from blood grown in culture (DOT cells). The sequence was collected from a human donor in good health. This CDR3 is CALGEIRGIRGYTDKLIF. The CDR3 region has the DNA TGTGCTCTTGGGGAGATCCGGGGGATACGTGGGTACACCGATAAACTCATCTTT.